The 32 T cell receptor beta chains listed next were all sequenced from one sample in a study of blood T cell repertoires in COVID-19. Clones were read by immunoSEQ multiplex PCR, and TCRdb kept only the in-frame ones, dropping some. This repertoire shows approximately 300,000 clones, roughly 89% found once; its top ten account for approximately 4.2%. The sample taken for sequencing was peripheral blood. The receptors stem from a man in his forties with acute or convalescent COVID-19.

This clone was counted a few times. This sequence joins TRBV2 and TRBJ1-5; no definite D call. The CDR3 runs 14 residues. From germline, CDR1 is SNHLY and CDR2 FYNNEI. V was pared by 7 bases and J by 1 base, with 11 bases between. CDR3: CASTPVRSNQPQHF. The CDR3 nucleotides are TGTGCCAGCACCCCGGTTCGGAGCAATCAGCCCCAGCATTTT.

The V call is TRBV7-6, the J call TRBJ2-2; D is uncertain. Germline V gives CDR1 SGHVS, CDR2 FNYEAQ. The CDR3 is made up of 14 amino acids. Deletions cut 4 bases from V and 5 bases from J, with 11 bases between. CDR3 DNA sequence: TGTGCCAGCAGCTACCGCAGGAAGACCGGGGAGCTGTTTTTT. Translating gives CASSYRRKTGELFF.

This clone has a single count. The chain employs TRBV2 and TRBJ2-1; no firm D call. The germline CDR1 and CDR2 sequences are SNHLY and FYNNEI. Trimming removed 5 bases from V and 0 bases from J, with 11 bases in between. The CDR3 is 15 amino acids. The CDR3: CASSPRLSSYNEQFF. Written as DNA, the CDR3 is TGTGCCAGCAGTCCGAGGTTGAGCTCCTACAATGAGCAGTTCTTC.

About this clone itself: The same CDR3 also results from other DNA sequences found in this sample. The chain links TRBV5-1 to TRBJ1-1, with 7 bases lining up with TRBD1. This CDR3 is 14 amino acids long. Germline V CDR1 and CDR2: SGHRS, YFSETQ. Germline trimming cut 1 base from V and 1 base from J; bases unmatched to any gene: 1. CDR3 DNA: TGCGCCAGCAGCTTGACAGGGGCGAACACTGAAGCTTTCTTT. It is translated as CASSLTGANTEAFF.

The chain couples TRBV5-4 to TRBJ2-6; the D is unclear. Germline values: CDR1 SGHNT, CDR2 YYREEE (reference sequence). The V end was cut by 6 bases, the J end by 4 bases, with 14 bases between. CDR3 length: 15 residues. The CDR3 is CASTQMLTGANVLTF. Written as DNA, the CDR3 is TGTGCCAGCACCCAGATGCTTACAGGGGCCAACGTCCTGACTTTC.

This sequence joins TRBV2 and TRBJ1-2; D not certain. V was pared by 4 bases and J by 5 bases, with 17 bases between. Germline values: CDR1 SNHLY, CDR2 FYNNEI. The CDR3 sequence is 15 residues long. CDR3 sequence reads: CASSGVPGMGYGYTF. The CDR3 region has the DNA TGTGCCAGCAGTGGGGTCCCGGGGATGGGATATGGCTACACCTTC.

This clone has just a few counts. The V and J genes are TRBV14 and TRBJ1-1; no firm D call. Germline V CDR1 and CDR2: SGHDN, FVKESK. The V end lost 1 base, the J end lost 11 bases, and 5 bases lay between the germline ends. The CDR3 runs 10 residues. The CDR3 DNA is TGTGCCAGCAGCCAAGGGGAGGCTTTCTTT. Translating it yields CASSQGEAFF.

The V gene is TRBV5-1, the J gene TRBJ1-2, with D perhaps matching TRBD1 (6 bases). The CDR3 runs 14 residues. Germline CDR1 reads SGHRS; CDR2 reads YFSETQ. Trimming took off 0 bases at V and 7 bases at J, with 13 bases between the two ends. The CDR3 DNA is TGCGCCAGCAGCTTGGAAGGGCCAGGGGCTGGCTACACCTTC. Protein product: CASSLEGPGAGYTF.

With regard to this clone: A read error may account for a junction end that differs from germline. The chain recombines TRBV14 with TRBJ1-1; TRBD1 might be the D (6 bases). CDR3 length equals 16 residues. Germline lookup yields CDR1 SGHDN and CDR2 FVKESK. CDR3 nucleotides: TGTGCCGGCAGCCAATACACAGGGAGGGATCACACTGAAGCTTTCTTT. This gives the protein CAGSQYTGRDHTEAFF.

Here the CDR3 reads CASSLTDFYGYTF. CDR3 in DNA: TGCGCCAGCAGCTTGACAGATTTCTATGGCTACACCTTC. The chain recombines TRBV5-1 with TRBJ1-2, with no clear D. CDR3 length equals 13 residues. Per the germline V gene, CDR1 is SGHRS and CDR2 is YFSETQ. V gave up 1 base and J gave up 4 bases, with 8 bases separating them.

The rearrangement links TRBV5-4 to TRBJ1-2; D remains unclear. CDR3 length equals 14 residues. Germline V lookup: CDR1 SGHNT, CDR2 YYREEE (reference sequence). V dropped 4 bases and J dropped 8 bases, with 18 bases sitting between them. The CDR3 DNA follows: TGTGCCAGCAGCGCCGGGTCCCCCCGTTGGGGCTACACCTTC. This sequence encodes CASSAGSPRWGYTF.

The CDR3: CASSRLPGNQQFF. DNA for the CDR3: TGTGCCAGCAGTAGACTACCAGGAAATCAGCAGTTCTTC. The J gene is TRBJ2-1, the V gene TRBV6-2 or TRBV6-3, with D maybe TRBD2 (5 bases). The germline CDR1 and CDR2 sequences are MNHEY and SVGEGT. The CDR3 covers 13 residues. The V gene lost 5 bases and the J gene lost 11 bases, with 16 bases spanning the gap.

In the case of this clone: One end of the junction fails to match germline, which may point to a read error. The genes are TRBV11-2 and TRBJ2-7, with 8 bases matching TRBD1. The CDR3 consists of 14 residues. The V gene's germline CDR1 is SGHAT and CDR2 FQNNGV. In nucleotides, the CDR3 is TGTGCCAGCAGCTTAGTAGGACAGGGACTTGGGTCGGTCTTC. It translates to CASSLVGQGLGSVF. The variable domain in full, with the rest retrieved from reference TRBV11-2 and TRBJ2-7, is EAGVAQSPRYKIIEKRQSVAFWCNPISGHATLYWYQQILGQGPKLLIQFQNNGVVDDSQLPKDRFSAERLKGVDSTLKIQPAKLEDSAVYLCASSLVGQGLGSVFGPGTRLTVT.

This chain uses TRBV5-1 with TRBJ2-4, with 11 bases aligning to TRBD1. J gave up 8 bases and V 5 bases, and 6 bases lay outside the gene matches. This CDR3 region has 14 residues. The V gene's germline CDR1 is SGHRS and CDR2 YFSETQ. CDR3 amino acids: CASSSDRGPDIQYF. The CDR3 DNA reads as TGCGCCAGCAGTTCGGACAGGGGGCCGGACATTCAGTACTTC.

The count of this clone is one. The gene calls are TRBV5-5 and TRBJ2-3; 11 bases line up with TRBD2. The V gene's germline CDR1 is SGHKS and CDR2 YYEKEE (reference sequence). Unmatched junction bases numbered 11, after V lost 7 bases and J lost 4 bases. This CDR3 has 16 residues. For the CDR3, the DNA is TGTGCCAGCGGGTCATTTACTAGCGGGGGCGCAGATACGCAGTATTTT. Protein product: CASGSFTSGGADTQYF.

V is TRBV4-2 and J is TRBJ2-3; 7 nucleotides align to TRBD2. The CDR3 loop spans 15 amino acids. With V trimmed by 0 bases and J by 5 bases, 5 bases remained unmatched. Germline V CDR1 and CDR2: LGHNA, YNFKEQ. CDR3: CASSQEGGEGDTQYF. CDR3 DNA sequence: TGTGCCAGCAGCCAAGAGGGCGGGGAGGGAGATACGCAGTATTTT.

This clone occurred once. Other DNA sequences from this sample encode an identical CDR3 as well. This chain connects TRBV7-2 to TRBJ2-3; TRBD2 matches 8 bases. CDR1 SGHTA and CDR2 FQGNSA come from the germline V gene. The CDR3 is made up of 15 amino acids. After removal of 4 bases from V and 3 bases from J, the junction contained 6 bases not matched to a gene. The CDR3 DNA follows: TGTGCCAGCAGCTCGGGCGGGGGGAGGACAGATACGCAGTATTTT. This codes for CASSSGGGRTDTQYF.

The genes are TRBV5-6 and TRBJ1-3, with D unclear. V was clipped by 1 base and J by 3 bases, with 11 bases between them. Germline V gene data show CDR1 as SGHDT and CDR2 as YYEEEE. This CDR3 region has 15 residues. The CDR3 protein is CASSLWAGFGNTIYF. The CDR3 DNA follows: TGTGCCAGCAGCTTGTGGGCGGGATTTGGAAACACCATATATTTT.

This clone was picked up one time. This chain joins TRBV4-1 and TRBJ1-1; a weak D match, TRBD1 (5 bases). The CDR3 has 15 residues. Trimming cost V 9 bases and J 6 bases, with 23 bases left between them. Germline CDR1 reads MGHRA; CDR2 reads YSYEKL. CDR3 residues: CARVPSGKKISEAFF. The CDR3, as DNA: TGCGCCAGGGTCCCGTCAGGGAAGAAAATCTCTGAAGCTTTCTTT.

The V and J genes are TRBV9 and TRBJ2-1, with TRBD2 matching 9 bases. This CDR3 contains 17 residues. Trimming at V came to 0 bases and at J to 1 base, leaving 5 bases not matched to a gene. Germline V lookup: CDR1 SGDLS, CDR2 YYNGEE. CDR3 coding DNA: TGTGCCAGCAGCGTAGGTTCCAGCGGGGGGTCCTACAATGAGCAGTTCTTC. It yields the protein CASSVGSSGGSYNEQFF.

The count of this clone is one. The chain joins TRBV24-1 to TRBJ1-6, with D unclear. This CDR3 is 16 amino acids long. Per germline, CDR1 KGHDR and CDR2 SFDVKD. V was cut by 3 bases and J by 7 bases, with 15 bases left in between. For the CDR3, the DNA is TGTGCCACCAGTGATCGGCCCAGACGGGAGAATTCACCCCTCCACTTT. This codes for CATSDRPRRENSPLHF.

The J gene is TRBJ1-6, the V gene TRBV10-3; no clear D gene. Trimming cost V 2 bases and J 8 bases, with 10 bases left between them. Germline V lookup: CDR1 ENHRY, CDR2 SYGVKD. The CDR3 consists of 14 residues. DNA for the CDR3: TGTGCCATCAGTGAGGCGGGGTCCTATTCACCCCTCCACTTT. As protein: CAISEAGSYSPLHF.

This CDR3 reads CSVFAASQGATGELFF. The CDR3 nucleotides are TGCAGCGTTTTTGCCGCGTCACAGGGGGCGACCGGGGAGCTGTTTTTT. The chain couples TRBV29-1 to TRBJ2-2, with TRBD1 matching over 9 bases. The CDR3 has 16 amino acids. The trim removed 5 bases at V and 5 bases at J, leaving 12 bases unmatched. The germline gives CDR1 SQVTM, CDR2 ANQGSEA.

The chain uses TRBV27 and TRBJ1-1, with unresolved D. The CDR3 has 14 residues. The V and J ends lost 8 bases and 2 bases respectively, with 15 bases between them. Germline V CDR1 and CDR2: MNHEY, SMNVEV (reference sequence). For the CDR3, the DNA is TGTGCCAGCGCATCTTTGACGGGTAACACTGAAGCTTTCTTT. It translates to CASASLTGNTEAFF.

The CDR3 loop reads CASSRAGGLGTDTQYF. The CDR3 DNA follows: TGTGCCAGCAGCCGTGCAGGGGGCCTCGGGACAGATACGCAGTATTTT. The chain is built from TRBV14 and TRBJ2-3; 8 bases match TRBD1. V was clipped by 4 bases and J by 3 bases; unmatched bases: 9. The CDR3 runs 16 residues. From germline, CDR1 is SGHDN and CDR2 FVKESK.

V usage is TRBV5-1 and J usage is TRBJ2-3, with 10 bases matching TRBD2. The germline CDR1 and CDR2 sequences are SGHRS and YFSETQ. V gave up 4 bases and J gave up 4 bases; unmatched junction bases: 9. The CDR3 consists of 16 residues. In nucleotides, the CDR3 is TGCGCCAGCAGCGGTGTACTAGCGGGGAGGGCAGATACGCAGTATTTT. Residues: CASSGVLAGRADTQYF.

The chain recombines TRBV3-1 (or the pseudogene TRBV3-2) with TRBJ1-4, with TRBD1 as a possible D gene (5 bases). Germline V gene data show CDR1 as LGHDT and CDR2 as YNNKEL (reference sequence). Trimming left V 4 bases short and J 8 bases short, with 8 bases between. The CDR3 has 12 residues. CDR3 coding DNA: TGTGCCAGCAGCCCCTACAGGGAAAAACTGTTTTTT. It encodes CASSPYREKLFF.

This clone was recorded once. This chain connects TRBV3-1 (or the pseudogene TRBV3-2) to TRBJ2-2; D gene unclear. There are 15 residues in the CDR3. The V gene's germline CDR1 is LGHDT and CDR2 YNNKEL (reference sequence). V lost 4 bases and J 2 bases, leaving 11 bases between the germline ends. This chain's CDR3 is CASSRNQDNTGELFF. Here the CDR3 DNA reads TGTGCCAGCAGCCGTAATCAGGATAACACCGGGGAGCTGTTTTTT.

The CDR3 here is CASGLVLRAGDTDTQYF. The CDR3 region has the DNA TGTGCTAGTGGTTTGGTCCTCCGGGCAGGGGACACAGATACGCAGTATTTT. This sequence joins TRBV12-5 and TRBJ2-3, with D possibly being TRBD1 (6 bases). The CDR3 runs to 17 residues. Between the trimmed V and J ends, which lost 0 bases and 2 bases, there was a span of 15 bases. Germline CDR1 and CDR2: LGHNT and FRNRAP.

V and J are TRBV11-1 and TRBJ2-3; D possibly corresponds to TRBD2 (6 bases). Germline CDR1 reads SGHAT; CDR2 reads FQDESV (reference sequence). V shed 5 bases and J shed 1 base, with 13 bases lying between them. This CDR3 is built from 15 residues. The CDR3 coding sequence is TGTGCCAGCAGCCGGGACCCTAGCGGCACAGATACGCAGTATTTT. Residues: CASSRDPSGTDTQYF.

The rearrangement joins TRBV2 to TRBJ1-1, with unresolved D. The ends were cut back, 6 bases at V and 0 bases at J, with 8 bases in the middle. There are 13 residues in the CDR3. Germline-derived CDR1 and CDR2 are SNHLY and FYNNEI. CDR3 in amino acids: CASRRGLNTEAFF. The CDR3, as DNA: TGTGCCAGCAGACGAGGGTTGAACACTGAAGCTTTCTTT.

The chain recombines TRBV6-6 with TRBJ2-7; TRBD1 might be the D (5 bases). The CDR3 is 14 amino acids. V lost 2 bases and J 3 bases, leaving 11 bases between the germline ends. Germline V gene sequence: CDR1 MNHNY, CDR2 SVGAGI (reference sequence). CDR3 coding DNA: TGTGCCAGCAGTTACAAAGACAGAGACTACGAGCAGTACTTC. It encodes CASSYKDRDYEQYF.